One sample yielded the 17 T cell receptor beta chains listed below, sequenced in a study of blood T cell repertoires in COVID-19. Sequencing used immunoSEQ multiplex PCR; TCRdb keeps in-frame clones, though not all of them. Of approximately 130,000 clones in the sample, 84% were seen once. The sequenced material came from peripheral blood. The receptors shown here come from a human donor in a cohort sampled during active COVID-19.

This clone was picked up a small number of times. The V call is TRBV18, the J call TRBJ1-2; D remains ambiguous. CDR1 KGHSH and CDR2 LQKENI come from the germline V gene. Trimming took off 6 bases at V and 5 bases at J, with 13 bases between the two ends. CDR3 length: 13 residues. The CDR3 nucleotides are TGTGCCAGCTCGCGGGAGGGATCGTATGGCTACACCTTC. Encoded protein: CASSREGSYGYTF.

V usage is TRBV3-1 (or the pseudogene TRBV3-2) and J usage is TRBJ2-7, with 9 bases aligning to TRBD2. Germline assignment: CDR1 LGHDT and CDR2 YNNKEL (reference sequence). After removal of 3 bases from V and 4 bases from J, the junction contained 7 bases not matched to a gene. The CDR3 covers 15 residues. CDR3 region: CASSQEGRGGYEQYF. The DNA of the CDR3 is TGTGCCAGCAGCCAGGAAGGGCGGGGGGGGTACGAGCAGTACTTC.

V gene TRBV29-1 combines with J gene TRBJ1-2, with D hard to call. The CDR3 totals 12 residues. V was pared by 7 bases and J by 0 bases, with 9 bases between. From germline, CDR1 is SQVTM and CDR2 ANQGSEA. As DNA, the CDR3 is TGCAGCGGCGGATCCTCTAACTATGGCTACACCTTC. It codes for CSGGSSNYGYTF.

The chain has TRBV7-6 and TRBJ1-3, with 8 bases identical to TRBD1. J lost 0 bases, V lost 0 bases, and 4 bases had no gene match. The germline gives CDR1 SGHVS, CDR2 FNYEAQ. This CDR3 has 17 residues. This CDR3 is CASSLATGASSGNTIYF. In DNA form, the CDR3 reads TGTGCCAGCAGCTTAGCGACAGGGGCCAGCTCTGGAAACACCATATATTTT. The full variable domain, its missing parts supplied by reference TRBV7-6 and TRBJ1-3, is GAGVSQSPRYKVTKRGQDVALRCDPISGHVSLYWYRQALGQGPEFLTYFNYEAQQDKSGLPNDRFSAERPEGSISTLTIQRTEQRDSAMYRCASSLATGASSGNTIYFGEGSWLTVV.

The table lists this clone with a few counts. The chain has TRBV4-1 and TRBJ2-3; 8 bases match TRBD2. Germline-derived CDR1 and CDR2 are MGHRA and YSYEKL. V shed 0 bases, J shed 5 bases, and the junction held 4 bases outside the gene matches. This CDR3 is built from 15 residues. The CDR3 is CASSQDRGGGDTQYF. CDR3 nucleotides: TGCGCCAGCAGCCAAGACCGGGGGGGCGGAGATACGCAGTATTTT.

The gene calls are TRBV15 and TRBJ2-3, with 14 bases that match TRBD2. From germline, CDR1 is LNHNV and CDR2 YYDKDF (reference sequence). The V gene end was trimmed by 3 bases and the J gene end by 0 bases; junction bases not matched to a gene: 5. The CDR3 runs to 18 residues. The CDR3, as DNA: TGTGCCACCAGCAGGGGGACTAGCGGGGGATCTAGCACAGATACGCAGTATTTT. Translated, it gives CATSRGTSGGSSTDTQYF.

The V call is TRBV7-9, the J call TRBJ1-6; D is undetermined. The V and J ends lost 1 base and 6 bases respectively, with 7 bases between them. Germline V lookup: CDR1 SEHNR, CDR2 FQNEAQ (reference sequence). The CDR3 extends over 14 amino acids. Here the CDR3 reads CASSLDSGNSPLHF. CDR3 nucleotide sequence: TGTGCCAGCAGCTTAGACAGCGGTAATTCACCCCTCCACTTT.

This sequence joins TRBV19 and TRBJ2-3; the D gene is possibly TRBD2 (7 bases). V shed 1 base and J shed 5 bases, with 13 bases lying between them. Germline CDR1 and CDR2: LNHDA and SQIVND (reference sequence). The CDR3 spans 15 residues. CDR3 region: CASSIGGGRQDTQYF. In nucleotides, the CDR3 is TGTGCCAGTAGTATAGGGGGGGGCCGACAAGATACGCAGTATTTT. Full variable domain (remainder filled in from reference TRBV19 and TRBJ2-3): DGGITQSPKYLFRKEGQNVTLSCEQNLNHDAMYWYRQDPGQGLRLIYYSQIVNDFQKGDIAEGYSVSREKKESFPLTVTSAQKNPTAFYLCASSIGGGRQDTQYFGPGTRLTVL.

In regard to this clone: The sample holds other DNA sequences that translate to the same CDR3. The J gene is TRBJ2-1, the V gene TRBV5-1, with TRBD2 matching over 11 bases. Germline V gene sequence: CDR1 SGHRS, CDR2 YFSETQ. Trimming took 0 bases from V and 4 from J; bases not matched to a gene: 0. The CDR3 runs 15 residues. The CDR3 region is CASSLGTSGYNEQFF. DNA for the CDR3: TGCGCCAGCAGCTTGGGGACTAGCGGGTACAATGAGCAGTTCTTC.

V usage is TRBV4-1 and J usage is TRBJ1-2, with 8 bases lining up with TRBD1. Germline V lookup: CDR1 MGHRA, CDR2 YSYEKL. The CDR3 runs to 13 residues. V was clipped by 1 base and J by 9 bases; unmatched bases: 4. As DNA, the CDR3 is TGCGCCAGCAGCCAAGGGACAGGGACCCGCTACACCTTC. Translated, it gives CASSQGTGTRYTF.

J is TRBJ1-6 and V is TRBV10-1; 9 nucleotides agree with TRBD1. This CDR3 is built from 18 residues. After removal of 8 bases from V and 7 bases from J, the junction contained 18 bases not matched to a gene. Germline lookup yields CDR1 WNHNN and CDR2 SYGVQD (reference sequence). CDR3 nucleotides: TGCGCCAGCCCTGGTCAATCGGACAGGGGTTTTGAGAATTCACCCCTCCACTTT. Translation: CASPGQSDRGFENSPLHF.

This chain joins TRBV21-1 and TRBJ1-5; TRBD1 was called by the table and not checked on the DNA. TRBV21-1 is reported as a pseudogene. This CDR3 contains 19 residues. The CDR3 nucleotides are TGTGCCAGCAGCATCCAACTTAGCCGGGACAGGGGAACGGGGCAGCCCCAGCATTTT. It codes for CASSIQLSRDRGTGQPQHF.

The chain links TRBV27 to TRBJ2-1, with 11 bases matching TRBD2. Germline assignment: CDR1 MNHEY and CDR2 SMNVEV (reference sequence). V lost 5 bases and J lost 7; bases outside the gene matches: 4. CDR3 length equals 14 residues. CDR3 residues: CASSLSGGANEQFF. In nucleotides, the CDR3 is TGTGCCAGCAGTCTTAGCGGGGGGGCAAATGAGCAGTTCTTC.

This CDR3 is CASSVSRNTEAFF. The CDR3, as DNA: TGTGCCAGCAGCGTATCGCGGAACACTGAAGCTTTCTTT. The gene calls are TRBV9 and TRBJ1-1; D is ambiguous. This CDR3 comprises 13 residues. Trimming stripped 1 base from V and 1 base from J, with 5 bases between. Germline V gives CDR1 SGDLS, CDR2 YYNGEE.

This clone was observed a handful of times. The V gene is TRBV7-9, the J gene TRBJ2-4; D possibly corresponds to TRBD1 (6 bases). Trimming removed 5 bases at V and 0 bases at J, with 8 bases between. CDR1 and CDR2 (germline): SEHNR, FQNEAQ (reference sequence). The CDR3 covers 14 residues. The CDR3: CASSGGLAKNIQYF. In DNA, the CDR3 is TGTGCCAGCAGCGGGGGCCTAGCCAAAAACATTCAGTACTTC.

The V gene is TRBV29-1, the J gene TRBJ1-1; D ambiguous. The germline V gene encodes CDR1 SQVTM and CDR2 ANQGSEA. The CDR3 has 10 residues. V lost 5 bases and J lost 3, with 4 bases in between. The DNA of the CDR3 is TGCAGCGTTTATCACACTGAAGCTTTCTTT. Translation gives CSVYHTEAFF.

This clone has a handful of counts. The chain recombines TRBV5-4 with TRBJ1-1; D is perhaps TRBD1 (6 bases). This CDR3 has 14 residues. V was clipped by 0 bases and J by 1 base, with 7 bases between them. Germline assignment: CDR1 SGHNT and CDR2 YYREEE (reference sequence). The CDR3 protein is CASSLETGNTEAFF. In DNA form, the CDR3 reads TGTGCCAGCAGCTTGGAGACAGGGAACACTGAAGCTTTCTTT. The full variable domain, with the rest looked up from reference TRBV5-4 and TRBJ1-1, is ETGVTQSPTHLIKTRGQQVTLRCSSQSGHNTVSWYQQALGQGPQFIFQYYREEENGRGNFPPRFSGLQFPNYSSELNVNALELDDSALYLCASSLETGNTEAFFGQGTRLTVV.